This is a list of T cell receptor beta chains from one sample in a study of T cell changes during pregnancy in multiple sclerosis. This table comes from immunoSEQ multiplex PCR, and its TCRdb copy is limited to in-frame clones, with some not included. The table has roughly 51,000 clones, around 92% seen once; the top ten hold about 0.18%. The sample in question was CD4+ T cells from peripheral blood mononuclear cells, obtained after pregnancy. All receptors come from a female donor in good health, enrolled as a control in a pregnancy study. CDR3s include the opening cysteine and the closing phenylalanine or tryptophan. Fields, in order: V gene, D gene, J gene, clone size, CDR3 DNA, CDR3 protein. The D gene is left open where the match is weak. Where a row states a size, it is once, few, many or the class of an expanded clone; other rows omit it.

>TRBV5-1|TRBD1|TRBJ2-7|NA
TGCGCCAGCAGCCTGACAGGGGGTGTCACCTACGAGCAGTACTTC
CASSLTGGVTYEQYF
>TRBV7-2|TRBD2|TRBJ2-7|NA
TGTGCCAGCACTCCGTGGGAGGGTAGCTCCTACGAGCAGTACTTC
CASTPWEGSSYEQYF
>TRBV18|NA|TRBJ1-5|NA
TGTGCCAGCTCACCACAGGGGAATGTTAATCAGCCCCAGCATTTT
CASSPQGNVNQPQHF
>TRBV18|NA|TRBJ2-5|once
TGTGCCAGCTCACCAGTCGACAGCCAAGAGACCCAGTACTTC
CASSPVDSQETQYF
>TRBV7-8|NA|TRBJ1-2|NA
TGTGCCAGCAGCTTAGATAATTCTAACTATGGCTACACCTTC
CASSLDNSNYGYTF
>TRBV7-3|NA|TRBJ2-6|NA
TGTGCCAGCAGCTTATTAGTAGGGGCTGGGGCCAACGTCCTGACTTTC
CASSLLVGAGANVLTF
>TRBV5-4|NA|TRBJ1-2|NA
TGTGCCAGCAGCAAGTCAACGGGTACAAGCTATGGCTACACCTTC
CASSKSTGTSYGYTF
>TRBV5-1|TRBD1|TRBJ1-1|NA
TGCGCCAGCAGCCCGGGACAGGCGTTTGAAGCTTTCTTT
CASSPGQAFEAFF
>TRBV21-1|NA|TRBJ1-6|few
TGTGCCAGCAGCAAAGGGGGGGGAGGGCCCCAAGCGAATTCACCCCTCCACTTT
CASSKGGGGPQANSPLHF
>TRBV7-9|TRBD2|TRBJ2-2|NA
TGTGCCAGCAGCCCTAGGACTAGCGGGAACACCGGGGAGCTGTTTTTT
CASSPRTSGNTGELFF
>TRBV10-2|TRBD1|TRBJ2-2|NA
TGCGCCAGCAGATTAAGACCGGGACAGGGAAAGAACACCGGGGAGCTGTTTTTT
CASRLRPGQGKNTGELFF
>TRBV7-2|NA|TRBJ2-1|NA
TGTGCCAGCAGCCCAGGGCACACCTACAATGAGCAGTTCTTC
CASSPGHTYNEQFF
>TRBV5-1|TRBD1|TRBJ2-7|few
TGCGCCAGCAGATCCGGGACAGGGATTGGGAGCTCCTACGAGCAGTACTTC
CASRSGTGIGSSYEQYF
>TRBV9|TRBD2|TRBJ2-1|NA
TGTGCCAGCAGTCCCCGGGGGGGTAGCGGGGGAGTAAACAATGAGCAGTTCTTC
CASSPRGGSGGVNNEQFF
>TRBV6-1|NA|TRBJ1-2|NA
TGTGCCAGCAGTGACTACAACTATGGCTACACCTTC
CASSDYNYGYTF
>TRBV7-8|NA|TRBJ1-6|NA
TGTGCCAGCAGCTCCCGGGACACCAATAATTCACCCCTCCACTTT
CASSSRDTNNSPLHF
>TRBV5-1|TRBD1|TRBJ2-7|NA
TGCGCCAGCAGCTTGGCGGCGGGGCAGGGGGCCAACGAGCAGTACTTC
CASSLAAGQGANEQYF
>TRBV5-1|NA|TRBJ2-3|NA
TGCGCCAGCAGCTTGTCGGGGGTGTTCACAGATACGCAGTATTTT
CASSLSGVFTDTQYF
>TRBV28|NA|TRBJ2-1|NA
TGTGCCAGCAGTCCATACAGGGAAAATGAGCAGTTCTTC
CASSPYRENEQFF
>TRBV28|NA|TRBJ2-7|NA
TGTGCCAGCAGTTCCCAAGCGGGTCCTCCCCTCTACGAGCAGTACTTC
CASSSQAGPPLYEQYF
>TRBV28|TRBD1|TRBJ1-6|NA
TGTGCCAGCGCCCTCCCGGGACAGGGCTCCTATAATTCACCCCTCCACTTT
CASALPGQGSYNSPLHF
>TRBV11-2|TRBD1|TRBJ1-3|NA
TGTGCCAGCAGTTCTCGGGACAGGATCTCTGGAAACACCATATATTTT
CASSSRDRISGNTIYF
>TRBV7-2|NA|TRBJ1-5|NA
TGTGCCAGCAGCTTAGCGCTTCAGGGCGTTCAGCCCCAGCATTTT
CASSLALQGVQPQHF
>TRBV18|NA|TRBJ1-6|few
TGTGCCAGCTCACGGACAGCCGACTATAATTCACCCCTCCACTTT
CASSRTADYNSPLHF
>TRBV14|TRBD2|TRBJ2-7|NA
TGTGCCAGCAGCCAAGATTTGGGGGTTTTGCGGGGGTACGAGCAGTACTTC
CASSQDLGVLRGYEQYF
>TRBV2|NA|TRBJ1-1|NA
TGTGCCAGCAGTGAAACAATTCGACAGAACACTGAAGCTTTCTTT
CASSETIRQNTEAFF
>TRBV6-1|TRBD1|TRBJ2-7|NA
TGTGCCAGCACTTTTAGGGACAGGGGGATTTACGAGCAGTACTTC
CASTFRDRGIYEQYF
>TRBV5-4|TRBD2|TRBJ2-2|NA
TGTGCCAGCAGCTTGGGACTAGCGGGGGGGACCGGGGAGCTGTTTTTT
CASSLGLAGGTGELFF
>TRBV14|NA|TRBJ1-6|NA
TGTGCCAGCAGCCCGAAGCGAAAATGGCCGGCTTATAATTCACCCCTCCACTTT
CASSPKRKWPAYNSPLHF
>TRBV19|NA|TRBJ1-5|NA
TGTGCCAGTAATGTAGGGGGGGACAATCAGCCCCAGCATTTT
CASNVGGDNQPQHF
>TRBV7-9|NA|TRBJ2-3|NA
TGTGCCAGCAGCCCTCCCGGACAGGCAGGGGGGAATACGCAGTATTTT
CASSPPGQAGGNTQYF
>TRBV7-9|NA|TRBJ2-3|NA
TGTGCCAGCAGCTTACGACAGCTAAGCACAGATACGCAGTATTTT
CASSLRQLSTDTQYF
>TRBV4-3|TRBD1|TRBJ1-2|NA
TGCGCCAGCAGCCAAGACACACAGGGGGTTTTCTATGGCTACACCTTC
CASSQDTQGVFYGYTF
>TRBV9|TRBD2|TRBJ2-3|NA
TGTGCCAGCAGCGTAGGGGCGGGGGTCGGCACAGATACGCAGTATTTT
CASSVGAGVGTDTQYF
>TRBV6-4|TRBD1|TRBJ2-2|NA
TGTGCCAGCAGCGCCGGGACAGGGGACACCGGGGAGCTGTTTTTT
CASSAGTGDTGELFF